A single sample is the source of the 3 T cell receptor beta chains below, sequenced in a study of immune evolution from preneoplasia to lung adenocarcinoma. The repertoire was sequenced with immunoSEQ multiplex PCR; TCRdb's copy has only in-frame clones and lacks some. The sample has more than 9,000 clones, around 82% seen once; the top ten hold under 3.5%. Sequenced input: FFPE minimally invasive lung adenocarcinoma tissue. Receptors originate from a person between 65 and 79 years old with lung adenocarcinoma.

The V gene is TRBV19, the J gene TRBJ1-1, with a tentative D call TRBD1 (5 bases). Germline lookup yields CDR1 LNHDA and CDR2 SQIVND (reference sequence). There are 13 residues in the CDR3. The V end lost 3 bases, the J end lost 7 bases, and 12 bases lay between the germline ends. CDR3 DNA: TGTGCCAGTAGTATCGTGGGGCGTGATGAAGCTTTCTTT. It specifies CASSIVGRDEAFF.

This chain links TRBV25-1 with TRBJ1-1; D is perhaps TRBD1 (6 bases). The CDR3 covers 11 residues. Germline V lookup: CDR1 MGHDK, CDR2 SYGVNS. The CDR3 sequence is CATTGNTEAFF. In DNA, the CDR3 is TGTGCAACGACAGGGAACACTGAAGCTTTCTTT.

The V and J genes are TRBV6-6 and TRBJ1-1, with 10 bases identical to TRBD1. Trimming at V came to 5 bases and at J to 6 bases, leaving 3 bases not matched to a gene. The length of the CDR3 is 13 residues. CDR1 and CDR2 (germline): MNHNY, SVGAGI (reference sequence). The CDR3 DNA reads as TGTGCCAGCAGTACCGGGACAGGGGCTGAAGCTTTCTTT. Encoded protein: CASSTGTGAEAFF.